Below, 32 T cell receptor beta chains from the same sample are listed, as sequenced in a study of cytomegalovirus exposure and HLA in healthy donors. This PCR relied on a set of 60 Vbeta primers and 13 Jbeta primers. Assay: immunoSEQ multiplex PCR; the TCRdb copy retains only in-frame clones and omits some. The top ten hold 4.9% of the sample, which has 150,000 to 200,000 clones, approximately 80% seen once. The sample taken for sequencing was PBMCs. The receptors come from a woman aged 18-29 years in good health and CMV-seropositive.

CDR3 protein: CASSFGSNQPQHF. The CDR3, as DNA: TGTGCCAGCAGCTTCGGTAGCAATCAGCCCCAGCATTTT. The V gene is TRBV7-6, the J gene TRBJ1-5; no clear D gene. This CDR3 is 13 amino acids long. CDR1 SGHVS and CDR2 FNYEAQ come from the germline V gene. V was pared by 3 bases and J by 0 bases, with 3 bases between.

The chain uses TRBV29-1 and TRBJ1-2, with a tentative D call TRBD1 (5 bases). The length of the CDR3 is 15 residues. Germline V gene data show CDR1 as SQVTM and CDR2 as ANQGSEA. This CDR3 is CSAGGAQGLNYGYTF. CDR3 sequence (DNA): TGCAGTGCTGGAGGGGCCCAGGGCCTAAACTATGGCTACACCTTC.

This clone has a single count. The CDR3 is CASSDRGYEQYF. CDR3 DNA: TGTGCCAGTTCGGACAGGGGATACGAGCAGTACTTC. The chain joins TRBV18 to TRBJ2-7, with 9 bases identical to TRBD1. The CDR3 extends over 12 amino acids. CDR1 KGHSH and CDR2 LQKENI come from the germline V gene. V dropped 9 bases and J dropped 4; count of bases not matched to a gene: 4.

The rearrangement uses TRBV4-2 and TRBJ2-2; D may be TRBD2 (6 bases). V was clipped by 2 bases and J by 6 bases, with 13 bases between them. Germline V gives CDR1 LGHNA, CDR2 YNFKEQ. The CDR3 loop spans 15 amino acids. The CDR3 DNA is TGTGCCAGCAGCCAACCTATGACTAGTCCCGGGGAGCTGTTTTTT. Encoded protein: CASSQPMTSPGELFF.

The genes are TRBV6-5 and TRBJ2-7, with 7 positions matching TRBD1. The CDR3 spans 13 residues. Germline V CDR1 and CDR2: MNHEY, SVGAGI. The V gene end was trimmed by 9 bases and the J gene end by 2 bases; junction bases not matched to a gene: 7. The CDR3 region is CASSGTVTYEQYF. The CDR3, as DNA: TGTGCCAGTTCCGGGACAGTCACCTACGAGCAGTACTTC.

This chain links TRBV30 with TRBJ1-6; D gene unclear. CDR3 length: 14 amino acids. V lost 1 base and J lost 10, with 14 bases in between. Germline CDR1 reads GTSNPN; CDR2 reads SVGIG (reference sequence). The CDR3 sequence: CAWSGADRNSPLHF. The CDR3 coding sequence is TGTGCCTGGAGTGGGGCAGATAGAAACTCACCCCTCCACTTT.

This clone has a single count. The chain recombines TRBV4-1 with TRBJ2-5, with 10 nucleotides matching TRBD1. There are 16 residues in the CDR3. Trimming took 0 bases from V and 3 from J; bases not matched to a gene: 4. CDR1 MGHRA and CDR2 YSYEKL come from the germline V gene. This CDR3 reads CASSQDLGTGEETQYF. The CDR3, as DNA: TGCGCCAGCAGCCAAGATTTAGGGACAGGGGAAGAGACCCAGTACTTC.

The chain employs TRBV29-1 and TRBJ2-1; 12 bases map to TRBD2. J was trimmed by 4 bases and V by 6 bases; bases with no gene match: 4. The CDR3 extends over 14 amino acids. From germline, CDR1 is SQVTM and CDR2 ANQGSEA. In nucleotides, the CDR3 is TGCAGCGTGGAGACTAGCGGGGGATACAATGAGCAGTTCTTC. The encoded protein is CSVETSGGYNEQFF.

This chain links TRBV9 with TRBJ2-5, with 10 bases that match TRBD1. From germline, CDR1 is SGDLS and CDR2 YYNGEE. V gave up 3 bases and J gave up 5 bases; unmatched junction bases: 7. CDR3 length equals 15 residues. The CDR3 loop is CASSGGTGAWETQYF. The CDR3 DNA sequence: TGTGCCAGCAGCGGTGGGACAGGGGCATGGGAGACCCAGTACTTC.

This CDR3 is CASSQMGGIGNQPQHF. In nucleotides, the CDR3 is TGTGCCAGCAGCCAAATGGGGGGTATAGGCAATCAGCCCCAGCATTTT. V gene TRBV28 combines with J gene TRBJ1-5; D perhaps matches TRBD1 (5 bases). This CDR3 contains 16 residues. V was pared by 6 bases and J by 2 bases, with 17 bases between. Germline V gene sequence: CDR1 MDHEN, CDR2 SYDVKM.

This clone has more than one count but fewer than ten. The rearrangement uses TRBV6-5 and TRBJ1-3; TRBD1 matches 7 bases. Per germline, CDR1 MNHEY and CDR2 SVGAGI. Trimming cost V 10 bases and J 0 bases; bases outside gene matches: 9. CDR3 length equals 15 residues. In DNA form, the CDR3 reads TGTGCCACAGGTGGGGACAGCCTCTCTGGAAACACCATATATTTT. It translates to CATGGDSLSGNTIYF.

V gene TRBV21-1 combines with J gene TRBJ2-1; TRBD1 is taken as the D call from the table, unchecked against the DNA. TRBV21-1 is designated a pseudogene. This CDR3 has 15 amino acids. Here the CDR3 DNA reads TGTGCCAGCAGCAAGAAGACAGGGCTCAACAATGAGCAGTTCTTC. It codes for CASSKKTGLNNEQFF.

This chain connects TRBV27 to TRBJ2-7, with D perhaps TRBD1 (6 bases). The CDR3 is 19 amino acids. Germline V gene lookup returns CDR1 MNHEY and CDR2 SMNVEV (reference sequence). Between the trimmed V and J ends, which lost 6 bases and 0 bases, there was a span of 27 bases. The CDR3 sequence is CASSYGTASSGESSYEQYF. Written as DNA, the CDR3 is TGTGCCAGCAGCTACGGCACCGCATCATCAGGGGAGAGCTCCTACGAGCAGTACTTC.

The chain carries TRBV25-1 and TRBJ2-5; D not resolved. The CDR3 has 15 residues. The V end was cut by 3 bases, the J end by 3 bases, with 14 bases between. Germline V gives CDR1 MGHDK, CDR2 SYGVNS. In DNA, the CDR3 is TGTGCCAGCAGTGACCTCACGGTCGGTAAAGAGACCCAGTACTTC. The encoded protein is CASSDLTVGKETQYF.

V is TRBV10-2 and J is TRBJ2-5, with TRBD2 matching over 14 bases. J was trimmed by 5 bases and V by 4 bases; bases with no gene match: 0. Looked up from germline, CDR1 is WSHSY and CDR2 is SAAADI. The CDR3 spans 14 residues. CDR3 DNA: TGCGCCAGCAGTGGACTAGCGGGGGGGGAGACCCAGTACTTC. This sequence encodes CASSGLAGGETQYF.

This rearrangement joins TRBV7-6 to TRBJ1-4, with 8 bases lining up with TRBD1. CDR1 and CDR2 from the germline V gene are SGHVS and FNYEAQ. CDR3 length: 17 amino acids. J gave up 0 bases and V 4 bases, and 7 bases lay outside the gene matches. The CDR3 spells CASSSRTGLSTNEKLFF. The DNA of the CDR3 is TGTGCCAGCAGCTCCCGGACAGGGCTTTCAACTAATGAAAAACTGTTTTTT.

The chain employs TRBV5-1 and TRBJ2-7; 7 bases align to TRBD1. The V gene's germline CDR1 is SGHRS and CDR2 YFSETQ. The CDR3 has 13 residues. The ends lost 4 bases at V and 3 bases at J; junction bases unmatched: 4. The CDR3 here is CASSHGQDYEQYF. DNA of the CDR3: TGCGCCAGCAGCCATGGACAGGACTACGAGCAGTACTTC.

This sequence joins TRBV7-2 and TRBJ1-4; TRBD1 agrees at 9 bases. The CDR3 covers 15 residues. The ends lost 4 bases at V and 6 bases at J; junction bases unmatched: 6. Germline V CDR1 and CDR2: SGHTA, FQGNSA. CDR3 bases: TGTGCCAGCAGCTCTGCCCGGGACAGGGATGAAAAACTGTTTTTT. It is translated as CASSSARDRDEKLFF.

The table lists this clone with a few counts. The chain links TRBV7-9 to TRBJ2-5; D gene unclear. Germline CDR1 and CDR2: SEHNR and FQNEAQ (reference sequence). V lost 0 bases to trimming and J lost 1 base, with 9 bases between them. The CDR3 runs 15 residues. Written as DNA, the CDR3 is TGTGCCAGCAGCTTAGCTGGTGGCAGCCAAGAGACCCAGTACTTC. Translating it yields CASSLAGGSQETQYF.

This rearrangement joins TRBV7-7 to TRBJ2-7, with D perhaps matching TRBD1 (5 bases). The germline V gene has CDR1 SSHAT and CDR2 FNYEAQ (reference sequence). V gave up 1 base and J gave up 2 bases, with 6 bases separating them. This CDR3 is 13 amino acids long. CDR3 DNA: TGTGCCAGCAGCTTAGGGACAACCTACGAGCAGTACTTC. Translating gives CASSLGTTYEQYF.

This sequence joins TRBV5-1 and TRBJ2-7, with 7 bases identical to TRBD2. J gave up 2 bases and V 7 bases, and 6 bases lay outside the gene matches. CDR3 length: 13 amino acids. Germline CDR1 and CDR2: SGHRS and YFSETQ. The CDR3: CASGGDVPYEQYF. The CDR3 nucleotides read TGCGCCAGCGGGGGGGACGTCCCCTACGAGCAGTACTTC.

V usage is TRBV20-1 and J usage is TRBJ2-7, with D hard to call. From germline, CDR1 is DFQATT and CDR2 SNEGSKA (reference sequence). Trimming removed 6 bases from V and 7 bases from J, with 13 bases in between. CDR3 length equals 11 residues. The CDR3 spells CSARGSGEQYF. The CDR3, as DNA: TGCAGTGCCCGAGGCTCGGGTGAGCAGTACTTC.

DNA for the CDR3: TGTGCCAGTCGGTTCGGGACAGACAACTCCTACGAGCAGTACTTC. Translation: CASRFGTDNSYEQYF. The chain is built from TRBV19 and TRBJ2-7; 7 bases fit TRBD1. The CDR3 spans 15 residues. With 8 bases clipped from V and 0 bases from J, the junction kept 10 bases outside the gene matches. Germline lookup yields CDR1 LNHDA and CDR2 SQIVND (reference sequence).

This chain joins TRBV30 and TRBJ1-1; D is unclear. V lost 0 bases and J 6 bases, leaving 5 bases between the germline ends. The CDR3 spans 11 residues. Germline CDR1 and CDR2: GTSNPN and SVGIG (reference sequence). The DNA of the CDR3 is TGTGCCTGGAGTGTAGCCGCTGAAGCTTTCTTT. Amino acid sequence: CAWSVAAEAFF.

CDR3 DNA sequence: TGTGCCAGCAGTGACACGATCGGGTTCGTGGCAGCTTTCTTT. It yields the protein CASSDTIGFVAAFF. The chain is built from TRBV2 and TRBJ1-1; D remains ambiguous. The V and J ends lost 3 bases and 10 bases respectively, with 18 bases between them. Looked up from germline, CDR1 is SNHLY and CDR2 is FYNNEI. CDR3 length equals 14 residues.

The genes are TRBV7-3 and TRBJ2-1; D ambiguous. The CDR3 runs to 16 residues. Germline assignment: CDR1 SGHTA and CDR2 FQGTGA. V lost 2 bases and J lost 0, with 11 bases in between. The CDR3 sequence: CASSLGSGPSYNEQFF. The CDR3 nucleotides are TGTGCCAGCAGCTTAGGGTCAGGTCCCTCCTACAATGAGCAGTTCTTC.

V is TRBV6-5 and J is TRBJ1-6; the D gene is possibly TRBD1 (5 bases). Looked up from germline, CDR1 is MNHEY and CDR2 is SVGAGI. The CDR3 length is 15 residues. Trimming pared 4 bases from V and 9 bases from J, leaving 16 bases between. Here the CDR3 reads CASSSAGRGISPLHF. The CDR3 DNA is TGTGCCAGCAGTTCGGCAGGGAGGGGTATTTCACCCCTCCACTTT.

The V call is TRBV28, the J call TRBJ2-5; the match to TRBD2 covers 11 bases. V dropped 3 bases and J dropped 5; count of bases not matched to a gene: 5. CDR3 length: 15 residues. Germline V CDR1 and CDR2: MDHEN, SYDVKM. CDR3 region: CASSLATSGVETQYF. CDR3 nucleotide sequence: TGTGCCAGCAGTTTGGCGACTAGCGGGGTGGAGACCCAGTACTTC.

The chain uses TRBV10-3 and TRBJ2-3, with TRBD2 matching over 8 bases. Trimming removed 5 bases from V and 4 bases from J; junction bases left unmatched: 5. This CDR3 spans 14 amino acids. Germline CDR1 reads ENHRY; CDR2 reads SYGVKD. The CDR3 bases are TGTGCCATCAGTTCCGGACTAGCCTCAGATACGCAGTATTTT. Encoded protein: CAISSGLASDTQYF.

The chain joins TRBV15 to TRBJ2-3, with no clear D. The V and J ends lost 6 bases and 0 bases respectively, with 10 bases between them. Germline loops: CDR1 LNHNV, CDR2 YYDKDF (reference sequence). The CDR3 is 14 amino acids. The CDR3 spells CATRQFPSTDTQYF. CDR3 in DNA: TGTGCCACCAGACAGTTCCCTAGCACAGATACGCAGTATTTT.

This clone showed up just a few times. CDR3 coding DNA: TGTGCCAGCAGTACCGGGACACACGGGTCTGGCGAGCAGTACTTC. Protein: CASSTGTHGSGEQYF. The chain has TRBV6-1 and TRBJ2-7; TRBD1 is a possible D gene (6 bases). The length of the CDR3 is 15 residues. Germline CDR1 reads MNHNS; CDR2 reads SASEGT. Between the trimmed V and J ends, which lost 5 bases and 6 bases, there was a span of 20 bases.

The rearrangement links TRBV4-1 to TRBJ2-5, with 12 positions matching TRBD2. This CDR3 comprises 16 residues. The germline V gene encodes CDR1 MGHRA and CDR2 YSYEKL. With 4 bases clipped from V and 7 bases from J, the junction kept 10 bases outside the gene matches. The CDR3 is CASSPEWTSGEVTQYF. The CDR3 DNA is TGCGCCAGCAGCCCAGAGTGGACTAGCGGGGAGGTGACCCAGTACTTC.